This entry describes one T cell receptor beta chain. Its antigen is still unknown. These data belong to a study of T cells in localized non-small cell lung cancer. Sequencing used immunoSEQ multiplex PCR; TCRdb keeps in-frame clones, though not all of them. This sample has about 17,000 clones, with 90% found just once. Broader study findings: Sequencing, confined to only one tumor region, leaves heterogeneity possible. Overall survival was longer when the density of T cells in the blood was higher. Within adjacent lung there appeared a median around 55 of the top 100 tumor clones. Uninvolved adjacent lung had more T cell clonality than any other tissue, topping tumor.

Looked up from germline, CDR1 is SEHNR and CDR2 is FQNEAQ (reference sequence). Trimming took off 8 bases at V and 0 bases at J, with 5 bases between the two ends. The CDR3 extends over 12 amino acids. The source of this sequence is a woman aged 40 to 75 with stage III lung adenocarcinoma. The source material was peripheral blood mononuclear cells, sampled before any cancer treatment. J is TRBJ2-1 and V is TRBV7-9; D is uncertain. The CDR3 DNA reads TGTGCCAGCGTGAACTCCTACAATGAGCAGTTCTTC. This sequence encodes CASVNSYNEQFF.